This T cell receptor (beta chain) stems from a study of OX40 agonist ivuxolimab in advanced cancers. Repertoires were generated with immunoSEQ multiplex PCR, while TCRdb's copy carries only in-frame clones and drops some. The table records about 40,000 clones, 80% to 90% of them present only once. The CDR3 is 13 residues long. The V gene lost 0 bases and the J gene lost 6 bases, with 8 bases spanning the gap. Germline loops: CDR1 PRHDT, CDR2 FYEKMQ (reference sequence). Sequenced material: CD4+ or CD8+ T cells sorted from blood, taken in a trial of the OX40 agonist ivuxolimab. This TCR was recovered from an adult with an advanced solid tumor such as melanoma, head and neck, liver or kidney cancer. The J gene is TRBJ1-1, the V gene TRBV13; D uncertain. The CDR3: CASSLGRQSEAFF. The CDR3 nucleotides are TGTGCCAGCAGCTTAGGTAGGCAGTCTGAAGCTTTCTTT.